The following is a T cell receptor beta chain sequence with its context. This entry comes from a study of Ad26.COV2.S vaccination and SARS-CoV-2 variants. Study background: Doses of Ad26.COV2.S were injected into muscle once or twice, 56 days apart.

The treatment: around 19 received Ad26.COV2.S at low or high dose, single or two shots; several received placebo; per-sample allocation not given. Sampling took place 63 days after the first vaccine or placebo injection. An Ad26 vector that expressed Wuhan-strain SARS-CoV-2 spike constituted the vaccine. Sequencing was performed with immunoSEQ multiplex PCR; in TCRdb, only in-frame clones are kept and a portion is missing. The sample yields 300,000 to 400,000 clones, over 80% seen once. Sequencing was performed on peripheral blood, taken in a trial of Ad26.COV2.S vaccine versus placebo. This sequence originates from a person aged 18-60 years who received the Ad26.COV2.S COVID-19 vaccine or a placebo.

DNA for the CDR3: TGTGCCAGTAGGAGCCGACAGGGGAGCACAGATACGCAGTATTTT. Protein: CASRSRQGSTDTQYF. The chain couples TRBV19 to TRBJ2-3; 8 nucleotides agree with TRBD1. Per germline, CDR1 LNHDA and CDR2 SQIVND (reference sequence). The CDR3 sequence is 15 residues long. V lost 6 bases and J lost 0; bases outside the gene matches: 5.